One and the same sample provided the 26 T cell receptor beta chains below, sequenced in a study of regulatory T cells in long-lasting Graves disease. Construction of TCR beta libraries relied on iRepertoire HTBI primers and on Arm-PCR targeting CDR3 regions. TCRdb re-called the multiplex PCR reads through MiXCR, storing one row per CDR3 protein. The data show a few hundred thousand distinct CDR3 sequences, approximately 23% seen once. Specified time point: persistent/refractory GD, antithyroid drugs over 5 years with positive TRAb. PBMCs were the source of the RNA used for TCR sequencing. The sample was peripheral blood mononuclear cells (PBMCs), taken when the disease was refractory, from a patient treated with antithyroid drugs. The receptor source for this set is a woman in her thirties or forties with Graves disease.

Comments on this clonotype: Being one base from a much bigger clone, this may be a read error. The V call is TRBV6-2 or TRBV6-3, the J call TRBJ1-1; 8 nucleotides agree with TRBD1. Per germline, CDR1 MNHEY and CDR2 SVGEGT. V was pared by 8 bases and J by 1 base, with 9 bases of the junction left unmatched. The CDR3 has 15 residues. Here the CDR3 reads CASLVIGQGNTEAFF. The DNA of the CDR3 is TGTGCCAGCCTTGTAATCGGACAGGGGAACACTGAAGCTTTCTTT.

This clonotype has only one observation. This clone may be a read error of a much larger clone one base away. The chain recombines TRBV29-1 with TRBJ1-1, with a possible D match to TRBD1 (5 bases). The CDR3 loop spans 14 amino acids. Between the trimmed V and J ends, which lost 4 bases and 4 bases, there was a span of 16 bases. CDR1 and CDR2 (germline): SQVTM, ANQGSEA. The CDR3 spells CSVGGMAWGTEAFF. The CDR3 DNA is TGCAGCGTTGGGGGCATGGCCTGGGGCACTGAAGCTTTCTTT.

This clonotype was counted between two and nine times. CDR3 sequence reads: CAITRQAPNTEAFF. The CDR3 nucleotides read TGTGCCATCACCCGACAGGCGCCGAACACTGAAGCTTTCTTT. The chain recombines TRBV10-3 with TRBJ1-1, with D maybe TRBD1 (6 bases). The CDR3 has 14 amino acids. Germline V gives CDR1 ENHRY, CDR2 SYGVKD. Between the trimmed V and J ends, which lost 7 bases and 1 base, there was a span of 13 bases.

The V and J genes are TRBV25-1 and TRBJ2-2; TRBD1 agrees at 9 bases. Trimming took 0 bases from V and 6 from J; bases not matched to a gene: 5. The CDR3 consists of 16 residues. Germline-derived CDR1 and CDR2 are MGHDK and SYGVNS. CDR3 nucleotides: TGTGCCAGCAGTGAATATCGCTGGACAGGGGCCGGGGAGCTGTTTTTT. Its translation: CASSEYRWTGAGELFF.

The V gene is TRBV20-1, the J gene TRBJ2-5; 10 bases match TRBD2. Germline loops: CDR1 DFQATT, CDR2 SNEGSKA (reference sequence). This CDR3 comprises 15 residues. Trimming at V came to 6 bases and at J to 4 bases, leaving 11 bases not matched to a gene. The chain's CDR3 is CSAPSSGSVSETQYF. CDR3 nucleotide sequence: TGCAGTGCCCCTTCTAGCGGGAGTGTTTCAGAGACCCAGTACTTC.

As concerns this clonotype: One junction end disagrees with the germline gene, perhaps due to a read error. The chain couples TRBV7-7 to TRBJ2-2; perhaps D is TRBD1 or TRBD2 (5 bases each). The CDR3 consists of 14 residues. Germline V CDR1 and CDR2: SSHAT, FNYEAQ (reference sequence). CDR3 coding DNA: TGTGCTAGCAGCCGTCTCGGGACCACCGGGGAGCTGTTTTTT. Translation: CASSRLGTTGELFF.

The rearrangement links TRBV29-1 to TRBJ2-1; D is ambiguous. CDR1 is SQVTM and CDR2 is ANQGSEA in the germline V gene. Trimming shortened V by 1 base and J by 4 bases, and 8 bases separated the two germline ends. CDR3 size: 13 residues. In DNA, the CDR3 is TGCAGCGTTGAAGGGACCACATACAATGAGCAGTTCTTC. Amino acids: CSVEGTTYNEQFF.

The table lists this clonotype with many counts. The CDR3 protein is CASNFGDTHQPQHF. CDR3 nucleotides: TGTGCCAGCAATTTTGGGGACACCCATCAGCCCCAGCATTTT. The V and J genes are TRBV12-3 or TRBV12-4 and TRBJ1-5, with D possibly matching TRBD1 (6 bases). V lost 7 bases and J lost 5, with 15 bases in between. This CDR3 is built from 14 residues.

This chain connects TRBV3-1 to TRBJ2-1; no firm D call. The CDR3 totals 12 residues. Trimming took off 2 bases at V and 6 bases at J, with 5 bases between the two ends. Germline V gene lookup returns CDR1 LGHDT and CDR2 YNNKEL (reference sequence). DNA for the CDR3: TGTGCCAGCAGCCAAAGGGTCAATGAGCAGTTCTTC. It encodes CASSQRVNEQFF.

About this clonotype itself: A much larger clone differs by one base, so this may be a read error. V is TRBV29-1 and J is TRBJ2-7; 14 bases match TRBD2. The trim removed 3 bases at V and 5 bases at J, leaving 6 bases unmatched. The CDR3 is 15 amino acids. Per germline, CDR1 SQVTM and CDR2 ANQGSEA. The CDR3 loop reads CSVETGTSGSHEQYF. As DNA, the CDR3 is TGCAGCGTTGAGACCGGGACTAGCGGGAGTCACGAGCAGTACTTC.

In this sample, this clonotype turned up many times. CDR3 region: CASSLLRGLPNYGYTF. CDR3 DNA: TGTGCCAGCAGCCTACTCAGGGGGCTCCCTAACTATGGCTACACCTTC. V gene TRBV11-2 combines with J gene TRBJ1-2; 8 nucleotides line up with TRBD1. Germline values: CDR1 SGHAT, CDR2 FQNNGV. V lost 5 bases, J lost 0 bases, and 8 bases stayed unmatched. The CDR3 is 16 residues long.

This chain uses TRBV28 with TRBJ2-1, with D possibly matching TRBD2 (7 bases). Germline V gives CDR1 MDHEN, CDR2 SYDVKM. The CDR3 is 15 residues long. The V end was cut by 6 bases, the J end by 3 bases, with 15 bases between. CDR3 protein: CASSAGEGYYNEQFF. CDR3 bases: TGTGCCAGCAGCGCAGGGGAGGGCTACTACAATGAGCAGTTCTTC.

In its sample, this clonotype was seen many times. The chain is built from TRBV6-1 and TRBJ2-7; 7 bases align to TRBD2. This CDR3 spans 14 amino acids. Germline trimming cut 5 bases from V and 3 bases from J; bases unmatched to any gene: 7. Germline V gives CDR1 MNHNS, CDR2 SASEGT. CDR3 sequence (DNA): TGTGCCAGCAGTTACCAGGGACTATTCTACGAGCAGTACTTC. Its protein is CASSYQGLFYEQYF.

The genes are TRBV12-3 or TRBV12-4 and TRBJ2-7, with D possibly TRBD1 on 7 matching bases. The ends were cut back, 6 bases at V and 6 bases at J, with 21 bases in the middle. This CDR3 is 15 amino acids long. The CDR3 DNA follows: TGTGCCAGCAGCCTTTCGCAGGGGGGCCTGTTCGAGCAGTACTTC. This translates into CASSLSQGGLFEQYF.

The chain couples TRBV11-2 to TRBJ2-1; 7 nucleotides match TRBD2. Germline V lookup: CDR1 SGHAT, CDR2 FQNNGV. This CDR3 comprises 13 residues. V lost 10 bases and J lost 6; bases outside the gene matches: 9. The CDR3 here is CATRGLKANEQFF. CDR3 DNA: TGTGCCACCCGGGGACTAAAAGCCAATGAGCAGTTCTTC.

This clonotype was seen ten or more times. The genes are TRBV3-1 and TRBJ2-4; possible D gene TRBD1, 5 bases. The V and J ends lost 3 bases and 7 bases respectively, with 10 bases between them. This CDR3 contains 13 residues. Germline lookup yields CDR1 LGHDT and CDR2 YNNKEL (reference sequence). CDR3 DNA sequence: TGTGCCAGCAGCCATAAGAACAGGAACATTCAGTACTTC. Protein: CASSHKNRNIQYF.

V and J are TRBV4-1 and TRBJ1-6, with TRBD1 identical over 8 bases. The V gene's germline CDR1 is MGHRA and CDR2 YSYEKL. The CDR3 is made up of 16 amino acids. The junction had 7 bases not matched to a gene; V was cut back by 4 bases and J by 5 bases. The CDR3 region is CASSPLNRGNNSPLHF. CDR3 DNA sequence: TGCGCCAGCAGCCCCCTAAACAGGGGGAATAATTCACCCCTCCACTTT.

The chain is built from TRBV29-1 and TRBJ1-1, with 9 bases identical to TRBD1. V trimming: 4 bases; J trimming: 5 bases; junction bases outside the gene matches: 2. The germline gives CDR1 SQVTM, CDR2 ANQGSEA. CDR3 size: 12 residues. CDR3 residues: CSVAGTGTEAFF. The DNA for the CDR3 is TGCAGCGTTGCCGGGACAGGGACTGAAGCTTTCTTT.

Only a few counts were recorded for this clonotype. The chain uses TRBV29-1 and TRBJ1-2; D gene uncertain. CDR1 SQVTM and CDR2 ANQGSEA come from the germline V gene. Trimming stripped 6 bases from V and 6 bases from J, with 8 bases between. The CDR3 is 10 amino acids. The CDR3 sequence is CSVQEDGYTF. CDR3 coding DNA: TGCAGCGTGCAGGAGGATGGCTACACCTTC.

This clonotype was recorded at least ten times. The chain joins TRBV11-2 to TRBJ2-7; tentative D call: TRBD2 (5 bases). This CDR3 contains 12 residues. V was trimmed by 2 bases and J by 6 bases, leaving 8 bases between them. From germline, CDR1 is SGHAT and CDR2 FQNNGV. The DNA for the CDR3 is TGTGCCAGCAGCTTAAGTCGGGGCGAGCAGTACTTC. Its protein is CASSLSRGEQYF.

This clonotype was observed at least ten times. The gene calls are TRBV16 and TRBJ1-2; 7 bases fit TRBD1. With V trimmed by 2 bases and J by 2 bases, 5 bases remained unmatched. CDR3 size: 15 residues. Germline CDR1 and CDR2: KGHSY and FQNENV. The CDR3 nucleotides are TGTGCCAGCAGCCAACTCCCGGGACAGAACTATGGCTACACCTTC. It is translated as CASSQLPGQNYGYTF.

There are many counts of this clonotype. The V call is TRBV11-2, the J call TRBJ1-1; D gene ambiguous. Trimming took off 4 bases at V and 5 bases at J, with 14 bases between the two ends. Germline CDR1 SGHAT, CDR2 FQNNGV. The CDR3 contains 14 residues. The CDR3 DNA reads TGTGCCAGCAGCTCTGGGAACCTTGGGACTGAAGCTTTCTTT. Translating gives CASSSGNLGTEAFF.

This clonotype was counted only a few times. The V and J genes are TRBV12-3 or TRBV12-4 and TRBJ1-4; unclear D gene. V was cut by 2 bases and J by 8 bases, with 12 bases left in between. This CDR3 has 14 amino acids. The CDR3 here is CASSLSKWSEKLFF. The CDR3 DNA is TGTGCCAGCAGTTTAAGTAAATGGTCCGAAAAACTGTTTTTT.

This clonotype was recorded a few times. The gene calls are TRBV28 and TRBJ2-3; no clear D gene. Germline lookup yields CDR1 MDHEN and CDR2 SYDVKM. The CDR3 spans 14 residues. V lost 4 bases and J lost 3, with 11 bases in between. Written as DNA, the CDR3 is TGTGCCAGCAGTTGGCCAGAATATACAGATACGCAGTATTTT. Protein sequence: CASSWPEYTDTQYF.

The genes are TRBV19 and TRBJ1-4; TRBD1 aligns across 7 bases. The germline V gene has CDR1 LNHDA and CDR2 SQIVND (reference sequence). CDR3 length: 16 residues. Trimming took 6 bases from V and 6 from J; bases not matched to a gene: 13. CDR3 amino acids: CASSQQHSGTDEKLFF. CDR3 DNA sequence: TGTGCCAGTAGCCAACAGCACTCCGGGACAGATGAAAAACTGTTTTTT.

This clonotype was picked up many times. The CDR3 sequence: CASSPLGTSYEQYF. CDR3 nucleotide sequence: TGTGCCAGCAGTCCGCTCGGGACCTCCTACGAGCAGTACTTC. V usage is TRBV28 and J usage is TRBJ2-7; D possibly matches TRBD1 or TRBD2 (5 bases each). Trimming removed 5 bases at V and 0 bases at J, with 11 bases between. This CDR3 has 14 amino acids. Germline V gene sequence: CDR1 MDHEN, CDR2 SYDVKM.